This note documents a single T cell receptor beta chain sequence. Its cognate antigen is unknown. Every isolated RNA sample was fully reverse transcribed, so sequencing captured expressed TCRB transcripts. Clones were read by immunoSEQ multiplex PCR, and TCRdb kept only the in-frame ones, dropping some. Here the sample spans over 200,000 clones, approximately 11% being singletons. This record comes from a study of beta chain features in type 1 diabetes. General study findings and limits: TCRB CDR3s from Type 1 diabetes patients were moderately but significantly shorter in all four CD4+ subsets. Still unanswered here is whether HLA type influences TCRB rearrangement.

This CDR3 contains 14 residues. CDR1 and CDR2 (germline): KGHSH, LQKENI. V lost 9 bases, J lost 2 bases, and 16 bases lay in between. Sequenced input: naive CD4+ T cells from blood. The source is a man aged 25-45 years with type 1 diabetes. The rearrangement joins TRBV18 to TRBJ2-5; D is uncertain. DNA for the CDR3: TGTGCCAGTTCCCCGCCCCACTTACAAGAGACCCAGTACTTC. Translated: CASSPPHLQETQYF.